A single sample gave rise to the 10 T cell receptor beta chains below, sequenced in a study of glioma-infiltrating T cells. Amplification of TCR alpha and beta CDR3 regions from RNA used iRepertoire nested multiplex PCR. TCRdb re-called the multiplex PCR reads with MiXCR, one entry per CDR3 protein. The sample lists around 99,000 distinct CDR3 sequences; approximately 26% were seen once. The sequencing sample was made of glioma tissue, nonneoplastic brain tissue, or PBMCs (not recorded which). The receptor source for this set is a human donor with low-grade glioma or glioblastoma, undergoing nonglioma brain surgery, or in good health (not recorded which).

The table lists this clonotype with a count of one. The germline gene is not matched at one end of the junction; a read error may be the cause. The V call is TRBV6-1, the J call TRBJ2-1; TRBD2 matches at 8 bases. The germline V gene has CDR1 MNHNS and CDR2 SASEGT. The CDR3 runs 12 residues. CDR3 sequence: CSSAGGPSEQFF. CDR3 DNA sequence: TGTTCCAGTGCGGGGGGCCCCAGTGAGCAGTTCTTC.

About this clonotype itself: Likely a read error: the CDR3 ends without its conserved phenylalanine or tryptophan. This chain uses TRBV6-1 with TRBJ1-2; D is unclear. Germline-derived CDR1 and CDR2 are MNHNS and SASEGT. This CDR3 has 12 amino acids. The germline V and J ends were trimmed by 8 bases and 4 bases, with 11 bases remaining between them. This CDR3 is CASRENGYGYTH. The CDR3 DNA reads as TGTGCCAGCCGCGAAAATGGCTATGGCTACACCCAC.

This clonotype was seen many times. It may be a read error: a sequence one base away is much more abundant. Written as DNA, the CDR3 is TGTGCCAGCAGCATCGGAACAAGGCCAGGAGACACCATATATTTT. Its protein product is CASSIGTRPGDTIYF. The rearrangement links TRBV27 to TRBJ1-3; D unresolved. The germline V gene encodes CDR1 MNHEY and CDR2 SMNVEV (reference sequence). V dropped 6 bases and J dropped 8 bases, with 20 bases sitting between them. CDR3 length: 15 residues.

On this clonotype: Just one base apart from a much larger clone, this may be a read error. The chain employs TRBV4-2 and TRBJ2-5; D may correspond to TRBD1 or TRBD2 (6 bases each). The CDR3 runs to 14 residues. Trimming took off 4 bases at V and 6 bases at J, with 15 bases between the two ends. Germline V gives CDR1 LGHNA, CDR2 YNFKEQ. The CDR3 region is CASSLRLGGKTQYF. The DNA of the CDR3 is TGTGCCAGCAGCCTCCGACTAGGGGGAAAGACCCAGTACTTC.

About this clonotype itself: The germline gene is not matched at one end of the junction; a read error may be the cause. V and J are TRBV20-1 and TRBJ2-1; TRBD1 matches at 8 bases. The CDR3 sequence is 15 residues long. The germline V gene has CDR1 DFQATT and CDR2 SNEGSKA (reference sequence). CDR3 sequence reads: CRARDTQGAYHEQFF. The CDR3 DNA is TGCAGAGCTAGAGACACTCAGGGGGCTTATCATGAGCAGTTCTTC.

This clonotype was recorded at least ten times. The chain is built from TRBV25-1 and TRBJ1-1; the D gene is possibly TRBD1 (6 bases). The germline V gene has CDR1 MGHDK and CDR2 SYGVNS. The V gene lost 8 bases and the J gene lost 5 bases, with 15 bases spanning the gap. The CDR3 has 13 residues. CDR3 in DNA: TGTGCCAGCGAAAGGGGGGGGGGGACTGAAGCTTTCTTT. It encodes CASERGGGTEAFF.

This clonotype was recorded at least ten times. J is TRBJ2-1 and V is TRBV7-6; TRBD2 aligns across 13 bases. The germline V gene has CDR1 SGHVS and CDR2 FNYEAQ. With 3 bases clipped from V and 9 bases from J, the junction kept 11 bases outside the gene matches. The CDR3 consists of 17 residues. CDR3 sequence (DNA): TGTGCCAGCAGCTTCTTGTCCGCGACTAGCGGGAGGAGTGAGCAGTTCTTC. This translates into CASSFLSATSGRSEQFF.

This clonotype was detected ten times or more. V gene TRBV6-2 or TRBV6-3 combines with J gene TRBJ2-4, with TRBD1 matching over 9 bases. Trimming took 4 bases from V and 8 from J; bases not matched to a gene: 6. Germline V lookup: CDR1 MNHEY, CDR2 SVGEGT. The CDR3 length is 14 residues. CDR3 in DNA: TGTGCCAGCAGTTCTAGGACAGGGGTCGACATTCAGTACTTC. It translates to CASSSRTGVDIQYF.

In its sample, this clonotype was seen many times. The chain is built from TRBV5-1 and TRBJ2-3, with D perhaps TRBD2 (6 bases). The V gene's germline CDR1 is SGHRS and CDR2 YFSETQ. The CDR3 has 15 residues. Trimming stripped 2 bases from V and 2 bases from J, with 12 bases between. Here the CDR3 DNA reads TGCGCCAGCAGCTTACGTAGCGGCCACACAGATACGCAGTATTTT. This encodes CASSLRSGHTDTQYF.

There are many counts of this clonotype. The chain is built from TRBV5-4 and TRBJ2-1; TRBD2 agrees at 13 bases. The V and J ends lost 1 base and 0 bases, in that order; junction bases with no gene match: 10. Looked up from germline, CDR1 is SGHNT and CDR2 is YYREEE (reference sequence). This CDR3 has 20 residues. In DNA form, the CDR3 reads TGTGCCAGCAGCTTGCGAACTCCGGGACTAGCGGGGAGCTCCTACAATGAGCAGTTCTTC. It codes for CASSLRTPGLAGSSYNEQFF.